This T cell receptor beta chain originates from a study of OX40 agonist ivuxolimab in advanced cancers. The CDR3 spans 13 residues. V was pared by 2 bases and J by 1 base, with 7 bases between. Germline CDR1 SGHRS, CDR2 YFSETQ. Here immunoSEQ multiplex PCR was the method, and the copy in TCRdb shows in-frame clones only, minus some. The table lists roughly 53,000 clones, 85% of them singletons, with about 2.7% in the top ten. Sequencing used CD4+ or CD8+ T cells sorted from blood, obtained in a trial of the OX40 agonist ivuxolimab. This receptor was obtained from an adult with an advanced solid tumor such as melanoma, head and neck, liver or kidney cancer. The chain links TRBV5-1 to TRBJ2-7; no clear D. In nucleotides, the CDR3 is TGCGCCAGCAGCTTTGACGTTTCCTACGAGCAGTACTTC. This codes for CASSFDVSYEQYF.